This T cell receptor (beta chain) is drawn from a study of early T cells in non-severe SARS-CoV-2 infection. Study-level information: Chains were unpaired, as sequencing was done on bulk RNA from unsorted whole blood.

The sample holds many counts of this clonotype. The antigen remains undetermined. J lost 3 bases, V lost 2 bases, and 18 bases had no gene match. CDR1 is SGHTA, CDR2 FQGNSA, per germline. The CDR3 is 19 residues long. Study observations and caveats: VDJdb-based matching was biased toward anti-spike CD8 responses and missed private and CD4 specificities.

Unique molecular identifiers were added to individual cDNA molecules. MiXCR was run by TCRdb on the 5' RACE reads, yielding one entry per CDR3 protein. The sample lists fewer than 30,000 distinct CDR3 sequences, about 4.6% seen once, with approximately 14% in the top ten. The receptor's source is an adult who was a healthcare worker with PCR-confirmed SARS-CoV-2 infection or an uninfected control (not recorded which). This chain links TRBV7-2 with TRBJ1-2, with TRBD1 matching over 7 bases. Input material: whole blood. As DNA, the CDR3 is TGTGCCAGCAGCTTAATTCCTGGGGGCAGGGGGAGCCCTCACTATGGCTACACCTTC. It encodes CASSLIPGGRGSPHYGYTF.